The source of this T cell receptor beta chain is a study of blood T cell repertoires in COVID-19. CDR1 is SGHVS and CDR2 is FQNEAQ in the germline V gene. CDR3 length: 15 amino acids. The trim removed 5 bases at V and 8 bases at J, leaving 7 bases unmatched. The protocol was immunoSEQ multiplex PCR, while the TCRdb copy is restricted to in-frame clones and leaves out a portion. Of under 130,000 clones in the sample, 84% were seen once. Input material: peripheral blood. The rearrangement joins TRBV7-8 to TRBJ1-4; 11 positions agree with TRBD1. The receptor's source is a human donor in a cohort sampled during active COVID-19. The DNA of the CDR3 is TGTGCCAGCAGCGATGGACAGGGGGCAGGAGAAAAACTGTTTTTT. Its translation: CASSDGQGAGEKLFF. Using reference TRBV7-8 and TRBJ1-4 for the parts outside the CDR3, the full variable domain is GAGVSQSPRYKVAKRGQDVALRCDPISGHVSLFWYQQALGQGPEFLTYFQNEAQLDKSGLPSDRFFAERPEGSVSTLKIQRTQQEDSAVYLCASSDGQGAGEKLFFGSGTQLSVL.